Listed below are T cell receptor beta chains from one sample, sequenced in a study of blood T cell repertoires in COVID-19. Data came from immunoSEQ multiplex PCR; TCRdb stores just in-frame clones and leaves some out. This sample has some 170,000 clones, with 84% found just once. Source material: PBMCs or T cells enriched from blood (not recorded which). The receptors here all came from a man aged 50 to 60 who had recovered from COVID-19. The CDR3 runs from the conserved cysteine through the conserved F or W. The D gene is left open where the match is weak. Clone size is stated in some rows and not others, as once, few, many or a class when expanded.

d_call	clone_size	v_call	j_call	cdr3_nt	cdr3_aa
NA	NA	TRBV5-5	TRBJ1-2	TGTGCCAGCAGCTTGGTCGGACAGAGTTATGGCTACACCTTC	CASSLVGQSYGYTF
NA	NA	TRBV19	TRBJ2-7	TGTGCCAGTAGCACTGGGACAAAGGTCCTTTCCTACGAGCAGTACTTC	CASSTGTKVLSYEQYF
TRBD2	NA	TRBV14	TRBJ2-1	TGTGCCAGCAGCCAAGTAGCGGGGGCCCACAATGAGCAGTTCTTC	CASSQVAGAHNEQFF
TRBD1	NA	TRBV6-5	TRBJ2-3	TGTGCCAGCAGTTCGGGACAGAGCACAGATACGCAGTATTTT	CASSSGQSTDTQYF
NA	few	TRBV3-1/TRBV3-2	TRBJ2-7	TGTGCCAGCTCGAGGTCCCTCACTTCCTACGAGCAGTACTTC	CASSRSLTSYEQYF
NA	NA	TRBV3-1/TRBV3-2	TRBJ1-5	TGTGCCAGCAGCCAAGCGGGCAATCAGCCCCAGCATTTT	CASSQAGNQPQHF
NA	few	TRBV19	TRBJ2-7	TGTGCCAGTAGTATCGCGGGAACCAATATCTACGAGCAGTACTTC	CASSIAGTNIYEQYF
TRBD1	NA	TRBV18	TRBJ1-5	TGTGCCAGCTCACCATTGGGGCAGGGGGCCATCCGTCAGCCCCAGCATTTT	CASSPLGQGAIRQPQHF
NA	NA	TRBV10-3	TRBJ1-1	TGTGCCATCAGTGAGTCGATGGGCCGTGGGACTGAAGCTTTCTTT	CAISESMGRGTEAFF
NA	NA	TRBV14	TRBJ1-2	TGTGCCAGCAGCCACCCAGGAGCAGGGCTTAACTATGGCTACACCTTC	CASSHPGAGLNYGYTF
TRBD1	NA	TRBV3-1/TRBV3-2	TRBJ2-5	TGTGCCAGCAGCCAAGACAGGGGGAAGCAGACCCAGTACTTC	CASSQDRGKQTQYF
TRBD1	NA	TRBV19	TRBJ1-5	TGTGCCAGTAGTAATGACCGGGACAGGGGGCATCAGCCCCAGCATTTT	CASSNDRDRGHQPQHF
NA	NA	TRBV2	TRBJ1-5	TGTGCCAGCAGTGCCGGCGGAAGAAACAATCAGCCCCAGCATTTT	CASSAGGRNNQPQHF
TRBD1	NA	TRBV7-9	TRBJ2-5	TGTGCCAGCAGCTGGGGACAGGGTTCCCCGGGACGGGAGACCCAGTACTTC	CASSWGQGSPGRETQYF
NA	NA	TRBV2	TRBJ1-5	TGTGCCAGCACGGATCAGGGCCTGAATCAGCCCCAGCATTTT	CASTDQGLNQPQHF
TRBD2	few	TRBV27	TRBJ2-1	TGTGCCAGCAGACCCCACTCGCGGGGGTATGAGCAGTTCTTC	CASRPHSRGYEQFF
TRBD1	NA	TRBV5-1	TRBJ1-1	TGCGCCAGCAGCGGGGGACAGTTGAACACTGAAGCTTTCTTT	CASSGGQLNTEAFF
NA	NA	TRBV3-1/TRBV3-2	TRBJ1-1	TGTGCCAGCAGCCAAGATCCCCCGTCGGGTGGCACTGAAGCTTTCTTT	CASSQDPPSGGTEAFF
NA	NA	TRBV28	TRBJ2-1	TGTGCCAGCAGTGTCCGGGACACCCAGAGTAGGCGGCAGTTCTTC	CASSVRDTQSRRQFF
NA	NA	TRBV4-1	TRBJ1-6	TGCGCCAGCAGCCAAGTTGGGAGAAATTCACCCCTCCACTTT	CASSQVGRNSPLHF
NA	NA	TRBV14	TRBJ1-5	TGTGCCAGCAGCCAGGAGGGCAATCAGCCCCAGCATTTT	CASSQEGNQPQHF
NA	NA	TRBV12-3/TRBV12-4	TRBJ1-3	TGTGCCAGCACGAGGGTAGGAAACACCATATATTTT	CASTRVGNTIYF
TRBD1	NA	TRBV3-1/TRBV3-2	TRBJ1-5	TGTGCCAGCAGCCAAGGGACGACAGGGAGGATCAGCCCCCAGCATTTT	CASSQGTTGRISPQHF
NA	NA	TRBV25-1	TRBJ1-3	TGTGCCAGCACCCAAACGGGGAACCGAAACACCATATATTTT	CASTQTGNRNTIYF
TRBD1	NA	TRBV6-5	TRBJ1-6	TGTGCCAGCAGGCCCGACAGGGCTGGTAATTCACCCCTCCACTTT	CASRPDRAGNSPLHF
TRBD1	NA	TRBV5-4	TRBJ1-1	TGTGCCAGCAGCTGGGACAGGGCGAAGACTGAAGCTTTCTTT	CASSWDRAKTEAFF
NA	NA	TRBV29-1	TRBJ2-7	TGCAGCGTTGTAGGGAGTCCCTACGAGCAGTACTTC	CSVVGSPYEQYF
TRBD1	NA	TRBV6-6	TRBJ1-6	TGTGCCAGCAGTATCCACCCGGGACAGAATTCACCCCTCCACTTT	CASSIHPGQNSPLHF
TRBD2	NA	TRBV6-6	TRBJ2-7	TGTGCCAGCACTCGAAGGGCTAGCGGGAACTCCTACGAGCAGTACTTC	CASTRRASGNSYEQYF
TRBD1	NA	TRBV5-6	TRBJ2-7	TGTGCCAGCAGCTTGGGCGGGACAGGGATTTACGAGCAGTACTTC	CASSLGGTGIYEQYF
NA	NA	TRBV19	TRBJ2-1	TGTGCCAGTAGTATAGATGGCTCGAATGAGCAGTTCTTC	CASSIDGSNEQFF
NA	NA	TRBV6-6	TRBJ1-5	TGTGCCAGCAGTTACCGAACAGGTAGCAATCAGCCCCAGCATTTT	CASSYRTGSNQPQHF
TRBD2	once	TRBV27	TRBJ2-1	TGTGCCAGCAGTGCCCCGGGGGGGGTGGCCTACAATGAGCAGTTCTTC	CASSAPGGVAYNEQFF
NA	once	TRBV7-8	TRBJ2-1	TGTGCCAGCAGCGGACAGGGAGGGAAAAACAATGAGCAGTTCTTC	CASSGQGGKNNEQFF
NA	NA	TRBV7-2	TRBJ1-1	TGTGCCAGCAGCTTAAGCGGGGGGGTCACTGAAGCTTTCTTT	CASSLSGGVTEAFF